The 18 T cell receptor beta chains reported below all come from one sample, sequenced in a study of T cells in tuberculosis. Described time point: new active TB diagnosis, blood taken before or within 7 days of starting treatment. TCRdb keeps only in-frame clones here, not all; method: immunoSEQ multiplex PCR. The table records 29,000 or so clones, just over 90% of them present only once. The source material was PBMCs, sampled at tuberculosis diagnosis. All receptors derive from an adult with tuberculosis.

This clone appeared once. V gene TRBV2 combines with J gene TRBJ2-1, with TRBD1 identical over 12 bases. The CDR3 has 13 residues. Germline assignment: CDR1 SNHLY and CDR2 FYNNEI. V gave up 10 bases and J gave up 7 bases; unmatched junction bases: 5. The CDR3 bases are TGTGCCACCCGGGACAGGGGGCTAAATGAGCAGTTCTTC. The encoded protein is CATRDRGLNEQFF.

The chain links TRBV28 to TRBJ1-1, with 7 positions matching TRBD1. Germline CDR1 is MDHEN and CDR2 is SYDVKM. Trimming cost V 5 bases and J 0 bases; bases outside gene matches: 6. The CDR3 contains 15 residues. As DNA, the CDR3 is TGTGCCAGCAGTCTACCGGGACAGATGAACACTGAAGCTTTCTTT. It specifies CASSLPGQMNTEAFF.

The V and J genes are TRBV9 and TRBJ2-5; tentatively, D is TRBD1 (6 bases). Germline V gene sequence: CDR1 SGDLS, CDR2 YYNGEE. This CDR3 contains 15 residues. V was shortened by 0 bases and J by 1 base, with 10 bases between the two germline ends. The CDR3: CASSVALGAQETQYF. In nucleotides, the CDR3 is TGTGCCAGCAGCGTAGCTTTGGGGGCCCAAGAGACCCAGTACTTC.

The V gene is TRBV4-1, the J gene TRBJ1-6; TRBD1 might be the D (5 bases). The CDR3 has 15 residues. V lost 2 bases, J lost 7 bases, and 12 bases lay in between. Germline assignment: CDR1 MGHRA and CDR2 YSYEKL. This CDR3 is CASSQKGLLNSPLHF. Here the CDR3 DNA reads TGCGCCAGCAGCCAAAAGGGACTCCTGAATTCACCCCTCCACTTT.

CDR3: CASSSPGLAGNEQFF. The CDR3 DNA is TGTGCCAGCAGCTCGCCGGGATTAGCTGGCAATGAGCAGTTCTTC. The V gene is TRBV7-3, the J gene TRBJ2-1; D might be TRBD2 (5 bases). Trimming left V 4 bases short and J 6 bases short, with 16 bases between. Germline V lookup: CDR1 SGHTA, CDR2 FQGTGA. The CDR3 loop spans 15 amino acids.

V usage is TRBV7-9 and J usage is TRBJ2-1; no definite D call. The germline V and J ends were trimmed by 0 bases and 3 bases, with 6 bases remaining between them. Looked up from germline, CDR1 is SEHNR and CDR2 is FQNEAQ (reference sequence). The CDR3 is 14 amino acids. The CDR3 sequence: CASSLACGYNEQFF. In DNA, the CDR3 is TGTGCCAGCAGCTTAGCGTGCGGCTACAATGAGCAGTTCTTC.

The rearrangement uses TRBV5-4 and TRBJ2-5, with D uncertain. Between the trimmed V and J ends, which lost 3 bases and 5 bases, there was a span of 11 bases. Germline-derived CDR1 and CDR2 are SGHNT and YYREEE (reference sequence). The CDR3 consists of 13 residues. The CDR3 here is CASSYSLWETQYF. The CDR3 DNA reads TGTGCCAGCAGCTATAGCCTTTGGGAGACCCAGTACTTC.

DNA for the CDR3: TGTGCCAGCAGCACCCGGGGGACCACAGATACGCAGTATTTT. Its translation is CASSTRGTTDTQYF. The rearrangement joins TRBV7-6 to TRBJ2-3; D possibly corresponds to TRBD2 (6 bases). CDR1 and CDR2 from the germline V gene are SGHVS and FNYEAQ. The CDR3 is 14 amino acids. V lost 5 bases to trimming and J lost 2 bases, with 11 bases between them. The whole variable domain, filled in from reference TRBV7-6 and TRBJ2-3, reads GAGVSQSPRYKVTKRGQDVALRCDPISGHVSLYWYRQALGQGPEFLTYFNYEAQQDKSGLPNDRFSAERPEGSISTLTIQRTEQRDSAMYRCASSTRGTTDTQYFGPGTRLTVL.

The CDR3 nucleotides read TGTGCCAGTAATCGCGCCGTAATGAACACTGAAGCTTTCTTT. This sequence encodes CASNRAVMNTEAFF. J is TRBJ1-1 and V is TRBV19; D gene uncertain. CDR1 and CDR2 from the germline V gene are LNHDA and SQIVND (reference sequence). Trimming shortened V by 7 bases and J by 0 bases, and 12 bases separated the two germline ends. The CDR3 consists of 14 residues. Based on the CDR3 plus reference TRBV19 and TRBJ1-1, the full variable domain is DGGITQSPKYLFRKEGQNVTLSCEQNLNHDAMYWYRQDPGQGLRLIYYSQIVNDFQKGDIAEGYSVSREKKESFPLTVTSAQKNPTAFYLCASNRAVMNTEAFFGQGTRLTVV.

This chain connects TRBV7-3 to TRBJ2-3, with 10 bases fitting TRBD2. Per germline, CDR1 SGHTA and CDR2 FQGTGA. This CDR3 region has 16 residues. V gave up 2 bases and J gave up 8 bases; unmatched junction bases: 10. The CDR3 is CASSLAPGTSAATQYF. CDR3 in DNA: TGTGCCAGCAGCTTAGCTCCCGGGACTAGCGCAGCTACGCAGTATTTT.

The chain couples TRBV2 to TRBJ2-7; 8 bases line up with TRBD2. CDR3 size: 14 residues. V was pared by 6 bases and J by 7 bases, with 11 bases of the junction left unmatched. Germline values: CDR1 SNHLY, CDR2 FYNNEI. DNA of the CDR3: TGTGCCAGCAGGGGGGGTAGCGGGATAAGGGAGCAGTACTTC. Translated: CASRGGSGIREQYF.

V usage is TRBV7-3 and J usage is TRBJ2-7; D remains unclear. In germline, CDR1 is SGHTA, CDR2 FQGTGA. V shed 2 bases and J shed 5 bases, with 13 bases lying between them. The CDR3 spans 14 residues. DNA for the CDR3: TGTGCCAGCAGCTTATGGTCCCTTGAGGACGAGCAGTACTTC. Encoded protein: CASSLWSLEDEQYF.

The chain couples TRBV5-4 to TRBJ1-1; tentatively, D is TRBD1 (5 bases). Looked up from germline, CDR1 is SGHNT and CDR2 is YYREEE (reference sequence). V was clipped by 3 bases and J by 0 bases, with 12 bases between them. The CDR3 is 15 residues long. The CDR3 DNA is TGTGCCAGCAGCTCTGATTGGGGGGTGAACACTGAAGCTTTCTTT. Translation gives CASSSDWGVNTEAFF.

This chain connects TRBV7-3 to TRBJ1-1; TRBD1 agrees at 7 bases. With V trimmed by 3 bases and J by 8 bases, 15 bases remained unmatched. The CDR3 totals 16 residues. The germline V gene encodes CDR1 SGHTA and CDR2 FQGTGA. The CDR3 reads CASSFFGRGNVKEAFF. DNA of the CDR3: TGTGCCAGCAGCTTCTTCGGCAGGGGGAATGTAAAAGAAGCTTTCTTT. Complete variable domain (other parts from reference TRBV7-3 and TRBJ1-1): GAGVSQTPSNKVTEKGKYVELRCDPISGHTALYWYRQSLGQGPEFLIYFQGTGAADDSGLPNDRFFAVRPEGSVSTLKIQRTERGDSAVYLCASSFFGRGNVKEAFFGQGTRLTVV.

The genes are TRBV6-6 and TRBJ2-2; 9 positions agree with TRBD2. J lost 4 bases, V lost 6 bases, and 6 bases had no gene match. Germline lookup yields CDR1 MNHNY and CDR2 SVGAGI (reference sequence). This CDR3 comprises 15 residues. CDR3 loop: CASSNSGSGTGELFF. CDR3 coding DNA: TGTGCCAGCAGCAATAGCGGGAGTGGCACCGGGGAGCTGTTTTTT.

This chain links TRBV18 with TRBJ2-3, with unresolved D. The CDR3 loop spans 14 amino acids. Per the germline V gene, CDR1 is KGHSH and CDR2 is LQKENI. Trimming left V 3 bases short and J 0 bases short, with 7 bases between. CDR3 residues: CASSPARSTDTQYF. Written as DNA, the CDR3 is TGTGCCAGCTCACCGGCCCGTAGCACAGATACGCAGTATTTT.

V gene TRBV2 combines with J gene TRBJ2-3; perhaps TRBD2 as D (5 bases). The CDR3 has 15 amino acids. Deletions cut 5 bases from V and 1 base from J, with 13 bases between. Germline-derived CDR1 and CDR2 are SNHLY and FYNNEI. DNA of the CDR3: TGTGCCAGCAGTTCCGGGATGAGGGGCACAGATACGCAGTATTTT. This encodes CASSSGMRGTDTQYF.

This clone was counted a few times. The rearrangement uses TRBV6-6 and TRBJ2-7; 11 nucleotides match TRBD2. The germline gives CDR1 MNHNY, CDR2 SVGAGI (reference sequence). With 4 bases clipped from V and 3 bases from J, the junction kept 5 bases outside the gene matches. CDR3 length: 15 residues. The CDR3 loop is CASSLTSGAFYEQYF. CDR3 in DNA: TGTGCCAGCAGTTTGACTAGCGGGGCCTTCTACGAGCAGTACTTC.